Below, 31 T cell receptor beta chains from the same sample are listed, as sequenced in a study of shared clonotypes between healthy human individuals (dated by TCRdb to about 2020). Libraries were made using the immunoSEQ multiplex PCR assay. Not all clones reach the TCRdb copy of this immuneACCESS table, which keeps in-frame sequences only. Checked studies attribute under half of the gap to unresolved V genes and leave the rest unexplained. This sample is represented by a few million clones; about 92% of them were singletons. The ten largest make up over 0.12% of the sample. What was sequenced was naive CD4+ T cells sorted from blood. This specimen's cell subset or site label, interpreted: CD45RA+ positively selected. The receptors originated from a man aged 18-30 years in good health.

V gene TRBV11-2 combines with J gene TRBJ2-5, with D uncertain. The CDR3 has 10 amino acids. Germline-derived CDR1 and CDR2 are SGHAT and FQNNGV. V was pared by 5 bases and J by 8 bases, with 6 bases between. The CDR3 region has the DNA TGTGCCAGCAGCATTAGTACCCAGTACTTC. Its protein product is CASSISTQYF.

V usage is TRBV4-1 and J usage is TRBJ2-7; 7 bases match TRBD2. The germline V gene has CDR1 MGHRA and CDR2 YSYEKL. V shed 6 bases, J shed 3 bases, and the junction held 11 bases outside the gene matches. The CDR3 totals 15 residues. The CDR3 DNA reads as TGCGCCAGCAGTCCAGCGTCGGCTAGCGGCTACGAGCAGTACTTC. Protein: CASSPASASGYEQYF.

This clone came up once. This chain connects TRBV5-7 to TRBJ1-1; no reliable D call. TRBV5-7 is known as an ORF, though its function is uncertain. The CDR3 is made up of 13 amino acids. V lost 3 bases to trimming and J lost 4 bases, with 10 bases between them. The CDR3 here is CASSYGGSTEAFF. Here the CDR3 DNA reads TGTGCCAGCAGCTACGGTGGGAGCACTGAAGCTTTCTTT.

The V call is TRBV19, the J call TRBJ1-4, with 9 bases lining up with TRBD1. The CDR3 is 16 residues long. V was pared by 4 bases and J by 2 bases, with 5 bases of the junction left unmatched. Germline V gives CDR1 LNHDA, CDR2 SQIVND (reference sequence). The DNA for the CDR3 is TGTGCCAGTAGTACCGGACAGGGGCGCACTAATGAAAAACTGTTTTTT. Its translation: CASSTGQGRTNEKLFF.

The genes are TRBV29-1 and TRBJ2-1; D possibly corresponds to TRBD1 (5 bases). Per germline, CDR1 SQVTM and CDR2 ANQGSEA. V was shortened by 8 bases and J by 1 base, with 15 bases between the two germline ends. The CDR3 has 14 residues. Written as DNA, the CDR3 is TGCAGCCAGGTCCAGGGTCCGTCCTACAATGAGCAGTTCTTC. This sequence encodes CSQVQGPSYNEQFF.

The rearrangement links TRBV30 to TRBJ1-2; tentative D call: TRBD1 (5 bases). The CDR3 has 16 amino acids. CDR1 is GTSNPN, CDR2 SVGIG, per germline (reference sequence). Trimming took 1 base from V and 0 from J, leaving 15 bases between them. The DNA for the CDR3 is TGTGCCTGGAGTGCCAGGGCAGGGCCTGCTAACTATGGCTACACCTTC. Translated, it gives CAWSARAGPANYGYTF.

The V call is TRBV7-2, the J call TRBJ1-3; 8 bases align to TRBD1. The CDR3 length is 15 residues. V lost 5 bases to trimming and J lost 4 bases; unmatched junction nucleotides: 7. Germline CDR1 is SGHTA and CDR2 is FQGNSA. This CDR3 reads CASSPPGQAGNTIYF. In nucleotides, the CDR3 is TGTGCCAGCAGCCCACCGGGACAGGCGGGAAACACCATATATTTT.

The chain joins TRBV29-1 to TRBJ2-7; 8 nucleotides agree with TRBD2. This CDR3 spans 15 amino acids. Trimming took 7 bases from V and 1 from J; bases not matched to a gene: 12. Germline V lookup: CDR1 SQVTM, CDR2 ANQGSEA. The CDR3 is CSAVPERGMSYEQYF. DNA of the CDR3: TGCAGCGCCGTGCCCGAGCGGGGGATGTCCTACGAGCAGTACTTC.

The V call is TRBV7-2, the J call TRBJ2-2; D not certain. The germline V gene has CDR1 SGHTA and CDR2 FQGNSA. This CDR3 region has 16 residues. Deletions cut 0 bases from V and 0 bases from J, with 8 bases between. Here the CDR3 DNA reads TGTGCCAGCAGCTTAGCGATAGCCACGAACACCGGGGAGCTGTTTTTT. Translation gives CASSLAIATNTGELFF.

In DNA, the CDR3 is TGTGCCAGCAGTAAACAGGGGCGGAACGAGCAGTACTTC. Encoded protein: CASSKQGRNEQYF. The gene calls are TRBV6-5 and TRBJ2-7, with 7 bases that match TRBD1. Germline loops: CDR1 MNHEY, CDR2 SVGAGI. Trimming removed 5 bases from V and 5 bases from J; junction bases left unmatched: 6. The CDR3 sequence is 13 residues long.

For this clone: A junction end diverges from the germline sequence, so it may reflect a read error. The chain has TRBV27 and TRBJ1-2; a weak D match, TRBD1 (5 bases). The CDR3 is 12 residues long. Germline values: CDR1 MNHEY, CDR2 SMNVEV (reference sequence). CDR3 in amino acids: CASSFWQGERIF. The CDR3 nucleotides read TGTGCCAGCAGTTTTTGGCAGGGAGAAAGGATTTTC.

J is TRBJ2-3 and V is TRBV6-1; 14 positions agree with TRBD2. The CDR3 loop spans 18 amino acids. With V trimmed by 4 bases and J by 1 base, 7 bases remained unmatched. Per germline, CDR1 MNHNS and CDR2 SASEGT. CDR3 sequence: CASSAGLAGAPGTDTQYF. The DNA for the CDR3 is TGTGCCAGCAGTGCGGGACTAGCGGGGGCTCCAGGCACAGATACGCAGTATTTT.

The chain employs TRBV6-5 and TRBJ1-3; no clear D. CDR1 is MNHEY, CDR2 SVGAGI, per germline. This CDR3 contains 15 residues. V was clipped by 4 bases and J by 5 bases, with 15 bases between them. The CDR3 protein is CASSSIGASRNTIYF. CDR3 bases: TGTGCCAGCAGTTCCATTGGAGCGTCGCGAAACACCATATATTTT.

Only a few counts were recorded for this clone. The chain has TRBV2 and TRBJ1-1; D ambiguous. Deletions cut 4 bases from V and 0 bases from J, with 12 bases between. Per germline, CDR1 SNHLY and CDR2 FYNNEI. The length of the CDR3 is 15 residues. CDR3 residues: CASSAEGRLNTEAFF. The CDR3 region has the DNA TGTGCCAGCAGTGCCGAGGGCAGGTTGAACACTGAAGCTTTCTTT. Complete variable domain (other parts from reference TRBV2 and TRBJ1-1): EPEVTQTPSHQVTQMGQEVILRCVPISNHLYFYWYRQILGQKVEFLVSFYNNEISEKSEIFDDQFSVERPDGSNFTLKIRSTKLEDSAMYFCASSAEGRLNTEAFFGQGTRLTVV.

This chain links TRBV7-6 with TRBJ1-6, with unresolved D. The V end was cut by 0 bases, the J end by 10 bases, with 7 bases between. Per germline, CDR1 SGHVS and CDR2 FNYEAQ. This CDR3 region has 13 residues. In nucleotides, the CDR3 is TGTGCCAGCAGCTTAGCGATCGGATCACCCCTCCACTTT. This encodes CASSLAIGSPLHF.

This clone has more than one count but fewer than ten. This chain links TRBV10-1 with TRBJ2-7; TRBD2 aligns across 9 bases. The J segment lost 6 bases and the V segment lost 5 bases, leaving 11 bases of the junction unmatched. Germline loops: CDR1 WNHNN, CDR2 SYGVQD (reference sequence). There are 15 residues in the CDR3. The CDR3 here is CASSLSGTSTGEQYF. The CDR3 DNA reads TGCGCCAGCAGTTTATCCGGGACTAGCACAGGCGAGCAGTACTTC.

In regard to this clone: The same CDR3 is also encoded by other DNA sequences in this sample. This rearrangement joins TRBV6-5 to TRBJ2-5; 10 bases are a match to TRBD2. J gave up 5 bases and V 6 bases, and 6 bases lay outside the gene matches. CDR3 length equals 14 residues. Germline CDR1 reads MNHEY; CDR2 reads SVGAGI. The CDR3: CASRPGLASETQYF. CDR3 nucleotide sequence: TGTGCCAGCAGGCCGGGACTAGCGTCTGAGACCCAGTACTTC.

This chain joins TRBV5-1 and TRBJ1-5, with 8 nucleotides matching TRBD1. Trimming at V came to 6 bases and at J to 0 bases, leaving 8 bases not matched to a gene. Germline CDR1 SGHRS, CDR2 YFSETQ. The CDR3 runs 16 residues. The CDR3 sequence: CASNQGQAHSNQPQHF. The CDR3 region has the DNA TGCGCCAGCAATCAGGGACAGGCTCATAGCAATCAGCCCCAGCATTTT.

V and J are TRBV11-2 and TRBJ2-3, with 10 bases identical to TRBD2. CDR3 length: 16 amino acids. The germline gives CDR1 SGHAT, CDR2 FQNNGV. V trimming: 3 bases; J trimming: 0 bases; junction bases outside the gene matches: 3. CDR3 bases: TGTGCCAGCAGCTTCACGACTAGCGGGAGCACAGATACGCAGTATTTT. This encodes CASSFTTSGSTDTQYF.

The chain recombines TRBV19 with TRBJ1-1, with D hard to call. CDR1 and CDR2 from the germline V gene are LNHDA and SQIVND (reference sequence). V shed 6 bases and J shed 1 base, with 12 bases lying between them. The CDR3 runs to 14 residues. The CDR3 is CASSKPRENTEAFF. The CDR3 DNA follows: TGTGCCAGTAGCAAACCCAGAGAGAACACTGAAGCTTTCTTT. Full variable domain (missing parts from reference TRBV19 and TRBJ1-1): DGGITQSPKYLFRKEGQNVTLSCEQNLNHDAMYWYRQDPGQGLRLIYYSQIVNDFQKGDIAEGYSVSREKKESFPLTVTSAQKNPTAFYLCASSKPRENTEAFFGQGTRLTVV.

To note about this clone: Within the sample, other DNA sequences also encode this same CDR3. This chain links TRBV7-9 with TRBJ1-2; D gene ambiguous. The CDR3 spans 13 residues. Trimming removed 3 bases at V and 2 bases at J, with 7 bases between. Germline lookup yields CDR1 SEHNR and CDR2 FQNEAQ (reference sequence). The CDR3 region is CASSLGLNYGYTF. The DNA of the CDR3 is TGTGCCAGCAGCTTGGGCCTGAACTATGGCTACACCTTC.

In this sample, this clone turned up once. Other DNA sequences within the sample encode an identical CDR3. This sequence joins TRBV28 and TRBJ1-3, with D perhaps TRBD1 (5 bases). V gave up 4 bases and J gave up 2 bases, with 9 bases separating them. The length of the CDR3 is 14 residues. Germline V gene sequence: CDR1 MDHEN, CDR2 SYDVKM. The CDR3 here is CASSSGGAGNTIYF. CDR3 nucleotide sequence: TGTGCCAGCAGTTCGGGGGGAGCTGGAAACACCATATATTTT.

Note on this clone: One end of the junction fails to match germline, which may point to a read error. The chain has TRBV5-1 and TRBJ2-3, with D tentatively TRBD1 (5 bases). The CDR3 is made up of 13 amino acids. Germline V CDR1 and CDR2: SGHRS, YFSETQ. CDR3 nucleotides: TGCGCCAGCAAGGAAACAGGCACGGATACGCAGTATTTT. This sequence encodes CASKETGTDTQYF.

This chain connects TRBV11-1 to TRBJ2-5; TRBD1 matches 7 bases. The better agreement between TRBJ2-7 and the DNA end casts doubt on the J call. Germline CDR1 is SGHAT and CDR2 is FQDESV (reference sequence). There are 14 residues in the CDR3. The CDR3 here is CASSLETGPYEQYF. CDR3 DNA: TGTGCCAGCAGCTTGGAGACAGGGCCCTACGAGCAGTACTTC.

The chain carries TRBV5-1 and TRBJ2-7, with unresolved D. Germline assignment: CDR1 SGHRS and CDR2 YFSETQ. The CDR3 sequence is 12 residues long. Trimming took 4 bases from V and 6 from J, leaving 11 bases between them. The CDR3 bases are TGCGCCAGCAGCACCCCGAGTACCGAGCAGTACTTC. Its protein product is CASSTPSTEQYF.

J is TRBJ2-5 and V is TRBV5-1; 7 bases match TRBD2. Germline V CDR1 and CDR2: SGHRS, YFSETQ. The J segment lost 0 bases and the V segment lost 4 bases, leaving 9 bases of the junction unmatched. The CDR3 is 16 amino acids. CDR3 sequence: CASSRSGTLNQETQYF. The CDR3 coding sequence is TGCGCCAGCAGCAGGAGCGGGACTCTCAACCAAGAGACCCAGTACTTC.

This clone was recorded a few times. The chain is built from TRBV18 and TRBJ1-6; D gene uncertain. V lost 3 bases and J 6 bases, leaving 12 bases between the germline ends. There are 15 residues in the CDR3. From germline, CDR1 is KGHSH and CDR2 LQKENI. The CDR3, as DNA: TGTGCCAGCTCACCGCTCTATACAGTTAATTCACCCCTCCACTTT. Translated, it gives CASSPLYTVNSPLHF. Based on the CDR3 plus reference TRBV18 and TRBJ1-6, the full variable domain is NAGVMQNPRHLVRRRGQEARLRCSPMKGHSHVYWYRQLPEEGLKFMVYLQKENIIDESGMPKERFSAEFPKEGPSILRIQQVVRGDSAAYFCASSPLYTVNSPLHFGNGTRLTVT.

The chain uses TRBV5-1 and TRBJ2-5, with a tentative D call TRBD2 (6 bases). Deletions cut 1 base from V and 2 bases from J, with 12 bases between. CDR3 size: 15 residues. Germline V gene sequence: CDR1 SGHRS, CDR2 YFSETQ. The CDR3 loop reads CASSLLSGAQETQYF. CDR3 DNA: TGCGCCAGCAGCTTGCTTAGCGGTGCACAAGAGACCCAGTACTTC.

V is TRBV6-5 and J is TRBJ2-3, with TRBD1 as a possible D gene (5 bases). CDR1 and CDR2 from the germline V gene are MNHEY and SVGAGI. Trimming took 2 bases from V and 2 from J, leaving 11 bases between them. The CDR3 consists of 15 residues. CDR3 sequence (DNA): TGTGCCAGCAGTTACCGGGCAGGGATCACAGATACGCAGTATTTT. Translating it yields CASSYRAGITDTQYF.

As DNA, the CDR3 is TGTGCCAGCAGCCCACTATCTCGAAAGACCTATGGCTACACCTTC. It specifies CASSPLSRKTYGYTF. V is TRBV7-6 and J is TRBJ1-2, with D uncertain. The V gene's germline CDR1 is SGHVS and CDR2 FNYEAQ. The V end was cut by 5 bases, the J end by 4 bases, with 17 bases between. CDR3 length: 15 residues.

The chain joins TRBV27 to TRBJ2-2; D is possibly TRBD1 (6 bases). This CDR3 region has 16 residues. Germline CDR1 MNHEY, CDR2 SMNVEV (reference sequence). Trimming shortened V by 8 bases and J by 4 bases, and 20 bases separated the two germline ends. The CDR3 sequence: CASRKDDWTATGELFF. The DNA of the CDR3 is TGTGCCAGCCGGAAAGACGACTGGACAGCCACCGGGGAGCTGTTTTTT.